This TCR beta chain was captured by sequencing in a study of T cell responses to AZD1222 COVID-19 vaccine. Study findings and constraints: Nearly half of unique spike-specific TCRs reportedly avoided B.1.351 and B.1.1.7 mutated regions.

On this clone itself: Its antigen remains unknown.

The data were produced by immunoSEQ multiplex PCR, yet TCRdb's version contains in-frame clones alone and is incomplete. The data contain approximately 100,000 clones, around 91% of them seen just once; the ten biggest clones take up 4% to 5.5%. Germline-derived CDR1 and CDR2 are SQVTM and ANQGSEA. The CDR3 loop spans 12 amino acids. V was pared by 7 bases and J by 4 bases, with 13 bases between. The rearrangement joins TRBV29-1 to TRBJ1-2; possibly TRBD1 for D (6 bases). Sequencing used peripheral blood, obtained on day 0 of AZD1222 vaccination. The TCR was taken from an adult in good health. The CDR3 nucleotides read TGCAGCGGACAGGACCTTATCTATGGCTACACCTTC. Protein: CSGQDLIYGYTF.